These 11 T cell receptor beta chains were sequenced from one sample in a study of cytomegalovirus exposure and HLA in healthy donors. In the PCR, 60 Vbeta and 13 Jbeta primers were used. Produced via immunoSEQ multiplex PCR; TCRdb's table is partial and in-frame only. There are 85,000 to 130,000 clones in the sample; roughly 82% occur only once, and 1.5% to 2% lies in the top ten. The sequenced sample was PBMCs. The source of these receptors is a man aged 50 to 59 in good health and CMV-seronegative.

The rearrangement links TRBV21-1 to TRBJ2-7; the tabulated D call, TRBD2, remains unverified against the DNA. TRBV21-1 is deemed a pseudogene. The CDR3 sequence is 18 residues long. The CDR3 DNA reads TGTGCCAGCAGCAAAGCGCTTAGGAGTTGTAGGAGCTCCTACGAGCAGTACTTC. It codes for CASSKALRSCRSSYEQYF.

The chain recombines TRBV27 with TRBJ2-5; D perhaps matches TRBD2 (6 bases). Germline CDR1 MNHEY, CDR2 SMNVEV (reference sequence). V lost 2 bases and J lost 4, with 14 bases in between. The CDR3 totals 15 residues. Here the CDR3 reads CASSLNGGRGETQYF. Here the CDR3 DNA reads TGTGCCAGCAGTTTAAACGGGGGTCGTGGAGAGACCCAGTACTTC.

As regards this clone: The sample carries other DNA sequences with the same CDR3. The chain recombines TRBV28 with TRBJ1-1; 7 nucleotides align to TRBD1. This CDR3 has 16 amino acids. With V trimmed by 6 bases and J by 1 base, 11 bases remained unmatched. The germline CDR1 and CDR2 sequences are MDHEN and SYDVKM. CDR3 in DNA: TGTGCCAGCAGCATTAGGACAGGCGGCAGGAACACTGAAGCTTTCTTT. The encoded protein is CASSIRTGGRNTEAFF.

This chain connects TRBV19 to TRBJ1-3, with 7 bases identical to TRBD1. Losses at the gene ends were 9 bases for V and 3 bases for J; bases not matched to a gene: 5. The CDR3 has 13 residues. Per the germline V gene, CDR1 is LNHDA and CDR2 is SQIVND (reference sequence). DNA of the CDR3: TGTGCCAGCAGCCGGGACAGTGGAAACACCATATATTTT. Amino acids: CASSRDSGNTIYF.

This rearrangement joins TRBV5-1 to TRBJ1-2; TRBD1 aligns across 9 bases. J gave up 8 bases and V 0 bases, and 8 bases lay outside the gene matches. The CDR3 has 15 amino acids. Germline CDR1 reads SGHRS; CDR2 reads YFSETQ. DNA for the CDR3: TGCGCCAGCAGCTTGGGTATCCGGGACAGGGAGGGCTACACCTTC. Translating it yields CASSLGIRDREGYTF.

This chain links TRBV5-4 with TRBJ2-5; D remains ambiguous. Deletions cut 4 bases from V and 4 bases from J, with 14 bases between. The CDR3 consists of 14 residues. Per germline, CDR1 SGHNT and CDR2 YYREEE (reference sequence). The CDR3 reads CASSPITAGETQYF. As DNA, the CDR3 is TGTGCCAGCAGCCCCATAACAGCAGGAGAGACCCAGTACTTC.

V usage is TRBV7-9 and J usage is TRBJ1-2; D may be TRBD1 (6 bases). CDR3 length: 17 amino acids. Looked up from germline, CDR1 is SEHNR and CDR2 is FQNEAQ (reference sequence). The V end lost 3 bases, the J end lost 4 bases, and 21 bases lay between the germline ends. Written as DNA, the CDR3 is TGTGCCAGCAGCTTTCCCTATAATGTAGGGGGATTCTATGGCTACACCTTC. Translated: CASSFPYNVGGFYGYTF. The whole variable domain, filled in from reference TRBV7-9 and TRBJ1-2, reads DTGVSQNPRHKITKRGQNVTFRCDPISEHNRLYWYRQTLGQGPEFLTYFQNEAQLEKSRLLSDRFSAERPKGSFSTLEIQRTEQGDSAMYLCASSFPYNVGGFYGYTFGSGTRLTVV.

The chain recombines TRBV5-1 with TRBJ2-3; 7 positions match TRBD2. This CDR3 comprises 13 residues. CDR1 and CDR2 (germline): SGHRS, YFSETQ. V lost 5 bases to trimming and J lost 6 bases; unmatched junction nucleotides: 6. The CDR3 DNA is TGCGCCAGCAGTGTGGAGCGGGACGATACGCAGTATTTT. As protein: CASSVERDDTQYF.

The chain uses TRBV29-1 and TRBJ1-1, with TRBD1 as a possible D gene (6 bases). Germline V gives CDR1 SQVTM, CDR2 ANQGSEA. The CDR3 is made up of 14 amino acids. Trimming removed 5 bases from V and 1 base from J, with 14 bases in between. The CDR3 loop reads CSVFEETGNTEAFF. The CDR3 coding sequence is TGCAGCGTTTTCGAGGAGACAGGGAACACTGAAGCTTTCTTT.

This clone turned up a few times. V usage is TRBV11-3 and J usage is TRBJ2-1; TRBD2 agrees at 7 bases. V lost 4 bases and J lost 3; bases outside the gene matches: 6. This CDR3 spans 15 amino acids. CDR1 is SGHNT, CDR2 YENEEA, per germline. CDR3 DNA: TGTGCCAGCAGCTCCGCCGGGACTATCTACAATGAGCAGTTCTTC. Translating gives CASSSAGTIYNEQFF.

The CDR3 coding sequence is TGTGCCATCAGGCCCAGTCAGGTCAACACTGAAGCTTTCTTT. Translating gives CAIRPSQVNTEAFF. J is TRBJ1-1 and V is TRBV10-3; D gene unclear. Germline V gene lookup returns CDR1 ENHRY and CDR2 SYGVKD. CDR3 length: 14 residues. V was shortened by 6 bases and J by 2 bases, with 13 bases between the two germline ends.